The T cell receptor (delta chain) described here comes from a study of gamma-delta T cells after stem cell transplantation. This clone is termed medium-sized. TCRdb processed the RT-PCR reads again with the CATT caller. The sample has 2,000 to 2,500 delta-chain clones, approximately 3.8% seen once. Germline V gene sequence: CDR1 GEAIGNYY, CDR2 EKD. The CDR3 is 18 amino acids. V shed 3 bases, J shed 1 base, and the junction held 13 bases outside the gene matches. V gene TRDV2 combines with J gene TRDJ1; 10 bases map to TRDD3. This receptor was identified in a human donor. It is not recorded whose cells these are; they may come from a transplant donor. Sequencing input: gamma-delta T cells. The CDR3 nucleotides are TGTGCCTGTGACCCAGTCCCTCCAACTGGGGGATTCACCGATAAACTCATCTTT. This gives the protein CACDPVPPTGGFTDKLIF.